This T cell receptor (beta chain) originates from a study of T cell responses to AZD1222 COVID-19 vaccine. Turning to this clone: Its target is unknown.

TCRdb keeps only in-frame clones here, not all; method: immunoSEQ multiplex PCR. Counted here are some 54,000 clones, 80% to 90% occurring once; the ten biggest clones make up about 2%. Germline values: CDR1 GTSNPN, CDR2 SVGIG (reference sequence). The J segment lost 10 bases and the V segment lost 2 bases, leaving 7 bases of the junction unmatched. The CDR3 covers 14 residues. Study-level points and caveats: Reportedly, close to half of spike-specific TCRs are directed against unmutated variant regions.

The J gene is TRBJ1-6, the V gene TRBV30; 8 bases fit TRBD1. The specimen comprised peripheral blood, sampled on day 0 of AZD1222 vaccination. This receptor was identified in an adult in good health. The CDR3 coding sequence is TGTGCCTGGAGTTTCAGGGGGCGCGAGTCACCCCTCCACTTT. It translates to CAWSFRGRESPLHF.